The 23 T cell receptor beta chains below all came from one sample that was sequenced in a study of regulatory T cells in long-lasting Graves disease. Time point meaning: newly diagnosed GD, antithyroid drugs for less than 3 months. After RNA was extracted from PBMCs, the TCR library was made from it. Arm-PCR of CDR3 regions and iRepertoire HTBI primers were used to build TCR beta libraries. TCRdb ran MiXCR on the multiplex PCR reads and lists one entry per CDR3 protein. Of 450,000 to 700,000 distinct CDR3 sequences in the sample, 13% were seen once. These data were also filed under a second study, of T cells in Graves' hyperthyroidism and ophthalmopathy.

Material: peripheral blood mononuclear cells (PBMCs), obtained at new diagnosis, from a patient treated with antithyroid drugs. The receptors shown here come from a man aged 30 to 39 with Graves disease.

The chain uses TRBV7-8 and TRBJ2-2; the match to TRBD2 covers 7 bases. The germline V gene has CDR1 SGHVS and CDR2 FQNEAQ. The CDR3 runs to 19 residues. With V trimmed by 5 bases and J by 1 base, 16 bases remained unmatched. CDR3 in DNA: TGTGCCAGCAGCGGATCTCGTTTTTCTGGGGGGGAGAACACCGGGGAGCTGTTTTTT. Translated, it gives CASSGSRFSGGENTGELFF.

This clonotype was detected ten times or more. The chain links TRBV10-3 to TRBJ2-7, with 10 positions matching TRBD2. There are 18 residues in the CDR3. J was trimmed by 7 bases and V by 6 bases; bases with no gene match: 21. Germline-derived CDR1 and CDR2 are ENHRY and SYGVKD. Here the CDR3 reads CAIRPTDPRSGRAEEQYF. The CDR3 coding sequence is TGTGCCATCAGACCGACGGACCCTAGGAGCGGGAGGGCTGAAGAGCAGTACTTC.

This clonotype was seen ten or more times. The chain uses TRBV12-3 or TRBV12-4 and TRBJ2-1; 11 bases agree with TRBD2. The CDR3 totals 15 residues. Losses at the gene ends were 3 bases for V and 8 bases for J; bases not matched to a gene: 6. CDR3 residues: CASSFTSGSVDEQFF. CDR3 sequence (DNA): TGTGCCAGCAGTTTTACTAGCGGGAGTGTTGATGAGCAGTTCTTC.

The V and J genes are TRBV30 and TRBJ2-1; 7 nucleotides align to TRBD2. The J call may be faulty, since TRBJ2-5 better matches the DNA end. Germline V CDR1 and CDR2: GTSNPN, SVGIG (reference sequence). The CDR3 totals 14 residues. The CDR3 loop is CACLASGLEETQYF. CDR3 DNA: TGTGCCTGCCTGGCTAGCGGTTTGGAAGAGACCCAGTACTTC.

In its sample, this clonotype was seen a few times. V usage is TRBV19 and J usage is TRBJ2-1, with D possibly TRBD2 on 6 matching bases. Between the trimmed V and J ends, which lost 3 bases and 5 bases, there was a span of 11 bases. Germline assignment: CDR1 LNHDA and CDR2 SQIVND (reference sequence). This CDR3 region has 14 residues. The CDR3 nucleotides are TGTGCCAGTAGTATTTCGGCGGGGAACAATGAGCAGTTCTTC. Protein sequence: CASSISAGNNEQFF.

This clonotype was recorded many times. The CDR3 nucleotides read TGTGCCAGCAGCCTATCCTCGGGGGGGGGAGGGGCCCAGTACTTC. It codes for CASSLSSGGGGAQYF. V gene TRBV7-2 combines with J gene TRBJ2-5, with 8 bases that match TRBD2. The V segment lost 5 bases and the J segment 9 bases; nucleotides outside the gene matches: 14. CDR3 length: 15 residues. Germline V gene data show CDR1 as SGHTA and CDR2 as FQGNSA.

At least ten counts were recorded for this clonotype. CDR3 nucleotides: TGTGCCAGCAGTTTACTCCTAGCGGCTGATGAGCAGTTCTTC. Translation: CASSLLLAADEQFF. The chain combines TRBV12-3 or TRBV12-4 with TRBJ2-1; 7 bases line up with TRBD2. This CDR3 is 14 amino acids long. J lost 8 bases, V lost 2 bases, and 6 bases had no gene match.

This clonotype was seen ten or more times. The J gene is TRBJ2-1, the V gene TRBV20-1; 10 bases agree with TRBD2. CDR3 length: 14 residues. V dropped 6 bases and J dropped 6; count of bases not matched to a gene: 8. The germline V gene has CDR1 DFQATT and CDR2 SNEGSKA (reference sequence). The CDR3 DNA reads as TGCAGTGCCGCAACTAGCGGGGCCGGCAATGAGCAGTTCTTC. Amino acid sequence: CSAATSGAGNEQFF.

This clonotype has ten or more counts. The CDR3 coding sequence is TGTGCCAGTAACCTGGGACAGGGGGCAGGGAATGAGCAGTTCTTC. Protein product: CASNLGQGAGNEQFF. This chain connects TRBV19 to TRBJ2-1; 12 bases map to TRBD1. J was trimmed by 7 bases and V by 7 bases; bases with no gene match: 8. Germline V gives CDR1 LNHDA, CDR2 SQIVND (reference sequence). The CDR3 spans 15 residues.

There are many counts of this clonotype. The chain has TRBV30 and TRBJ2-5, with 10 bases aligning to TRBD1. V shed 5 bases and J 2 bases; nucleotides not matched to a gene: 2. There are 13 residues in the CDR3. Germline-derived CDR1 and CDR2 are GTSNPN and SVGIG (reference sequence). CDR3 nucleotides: TGTGCCTGGGGACAGGGGGTACAAGAGACCCAGTACTTC. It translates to CAWGQGVQETQYF.

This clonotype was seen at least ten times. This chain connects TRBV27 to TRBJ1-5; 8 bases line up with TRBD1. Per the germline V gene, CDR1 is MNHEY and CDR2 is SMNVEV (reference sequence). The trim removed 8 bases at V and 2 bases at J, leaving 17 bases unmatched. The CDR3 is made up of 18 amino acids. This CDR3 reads CASGGQGVSVAGNQPQHF. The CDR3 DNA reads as TGTGCCAGCGGCGGACAGGGTGTAAGTGTTGCTGGCAATCAGCCCCAGCATTTT.

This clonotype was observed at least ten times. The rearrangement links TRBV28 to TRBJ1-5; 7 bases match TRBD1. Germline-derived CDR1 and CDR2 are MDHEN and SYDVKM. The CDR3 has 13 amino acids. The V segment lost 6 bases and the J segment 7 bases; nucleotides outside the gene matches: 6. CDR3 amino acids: CASRDRAHQPQHF. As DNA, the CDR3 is TGTGCCAGCAGAGACAGGGCCCACCAGCCCCAGCATTTT. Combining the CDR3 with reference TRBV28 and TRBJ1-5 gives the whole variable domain DVKVTQSSRYLVKRTGEKVFLECVQDMDHENMFWYRQDPGLGLRLIYFSYDVKMKEKGDIPEGYSVSREKKERFSLILESASTNQTSMYLCASRDRAHQPQHFGDGTRLSIL.

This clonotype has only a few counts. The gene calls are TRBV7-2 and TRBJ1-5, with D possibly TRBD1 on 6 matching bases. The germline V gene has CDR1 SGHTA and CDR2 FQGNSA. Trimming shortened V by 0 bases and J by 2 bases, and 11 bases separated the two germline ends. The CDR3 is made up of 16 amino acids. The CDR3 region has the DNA TGTGCCAGCAGCTTAGCACAGGGTTCGGGCAATCAGCCCCAGCATTTT. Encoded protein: CASSLAQGSGNQPQHF.

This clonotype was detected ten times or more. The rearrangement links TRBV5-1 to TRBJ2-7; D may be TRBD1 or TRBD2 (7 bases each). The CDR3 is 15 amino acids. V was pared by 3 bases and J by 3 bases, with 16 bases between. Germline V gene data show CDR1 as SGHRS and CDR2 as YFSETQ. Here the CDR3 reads CASSSTGSGGYEQYF. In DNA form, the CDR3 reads TGCGCCAGCAGCTCGACAGGGTCGGGGGGCTACGAGCAGTACTTC.

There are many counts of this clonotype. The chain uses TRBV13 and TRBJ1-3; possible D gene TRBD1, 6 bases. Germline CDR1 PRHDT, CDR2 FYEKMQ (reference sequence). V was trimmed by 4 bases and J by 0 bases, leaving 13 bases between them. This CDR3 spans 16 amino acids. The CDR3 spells CASSSRDMTSGNTIYF. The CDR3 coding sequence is TGTGCCAGCAGCTCTCGGGACATGACCTCTGGAAACACCATATATTTT.

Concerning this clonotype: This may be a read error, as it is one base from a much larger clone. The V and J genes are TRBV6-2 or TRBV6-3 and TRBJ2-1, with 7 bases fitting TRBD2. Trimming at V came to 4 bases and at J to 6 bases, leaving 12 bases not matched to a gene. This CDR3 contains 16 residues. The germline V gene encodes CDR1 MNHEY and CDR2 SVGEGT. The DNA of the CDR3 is TGTGCCAGCAGTTCACCCTCTAGCGGAGGGGCCAATGAGCAGTTCTTC. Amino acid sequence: CASSSPSSGGANEQFF.

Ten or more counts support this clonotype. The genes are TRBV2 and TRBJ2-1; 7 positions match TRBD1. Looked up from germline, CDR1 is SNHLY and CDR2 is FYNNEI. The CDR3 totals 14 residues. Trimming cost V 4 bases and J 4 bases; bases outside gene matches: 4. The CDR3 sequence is CASSVGTAYNEQFF. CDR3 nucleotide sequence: TGTGCCAGCAGTGTGGGGACAGCATACAATGAGCAGTTCTTC. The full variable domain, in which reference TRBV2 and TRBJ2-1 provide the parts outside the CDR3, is EPEVTQTPSHQVTQMGQEVILRCVPISNHLYFYWYRQILGQKVEFLVSFYNNEISEKSEIFDDQFSVERPDGSNFTLKIRSTKLEDSAMYFCASSVGTAYNEQFFGPGTRLTVL.

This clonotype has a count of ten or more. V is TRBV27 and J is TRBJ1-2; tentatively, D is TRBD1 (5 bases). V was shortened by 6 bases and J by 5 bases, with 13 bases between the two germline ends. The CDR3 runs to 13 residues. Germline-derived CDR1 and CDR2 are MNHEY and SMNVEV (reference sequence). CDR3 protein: CASRLQGGYGYTF. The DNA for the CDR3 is TGTGCCAGCAGGCTTCAGGGTGGATATGGCTACACCTTC.

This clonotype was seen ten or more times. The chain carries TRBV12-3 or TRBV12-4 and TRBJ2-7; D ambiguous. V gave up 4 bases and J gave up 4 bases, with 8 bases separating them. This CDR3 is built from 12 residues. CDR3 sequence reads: CASSSSQYEQYF. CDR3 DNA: TGTGCCAGCAGTTCCTCTCAGTACGAGCAGTACTTC.

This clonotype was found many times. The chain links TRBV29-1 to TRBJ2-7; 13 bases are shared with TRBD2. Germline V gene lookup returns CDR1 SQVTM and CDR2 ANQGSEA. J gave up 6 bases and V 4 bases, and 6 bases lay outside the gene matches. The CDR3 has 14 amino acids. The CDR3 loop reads CSVVVGLAGVEQYF. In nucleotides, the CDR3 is TGCAGCGTTGTGGTAGGACTAGCGGGAGTCGAGCAGTACTTC.

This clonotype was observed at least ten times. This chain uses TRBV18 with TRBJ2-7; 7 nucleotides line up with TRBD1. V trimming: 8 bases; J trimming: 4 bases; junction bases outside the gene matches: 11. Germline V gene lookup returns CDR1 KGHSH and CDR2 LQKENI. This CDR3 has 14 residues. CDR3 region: CASAPRGQTYEQYF. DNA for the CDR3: TGTGCCAGCGCCCCTCGGGGACAGACTTACGAGCAGTACTTC. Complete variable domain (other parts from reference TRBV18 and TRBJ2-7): NAGVMQNPRHLVRRRGQEARLRCSPMKGHSHVYWYRQLPEEGLKFMVYLQKENIIDESGMPKERFSAEFPKEGPSILRIQQVVRGDSAAYFCASAPRGQTYEQYFGPGTRLTVT.

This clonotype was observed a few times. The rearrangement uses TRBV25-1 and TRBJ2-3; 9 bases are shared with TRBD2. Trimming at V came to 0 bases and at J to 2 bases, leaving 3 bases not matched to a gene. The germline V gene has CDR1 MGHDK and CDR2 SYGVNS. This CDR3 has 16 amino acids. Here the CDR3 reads CASSEYPSGNTDTQYF. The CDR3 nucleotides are TGTGCCAGCAGTGAATATCCTAGCGGGAACACAGATACGCAGTATTTT.

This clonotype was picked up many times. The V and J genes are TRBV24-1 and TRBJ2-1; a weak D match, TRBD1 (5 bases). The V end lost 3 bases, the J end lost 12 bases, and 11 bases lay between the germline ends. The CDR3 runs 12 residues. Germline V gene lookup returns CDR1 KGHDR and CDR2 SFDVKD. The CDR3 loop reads CATSDNRFGQFF. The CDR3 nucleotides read TGTGCCACCAGTGATAACAGGTTCGGGCAGTTCTTC.